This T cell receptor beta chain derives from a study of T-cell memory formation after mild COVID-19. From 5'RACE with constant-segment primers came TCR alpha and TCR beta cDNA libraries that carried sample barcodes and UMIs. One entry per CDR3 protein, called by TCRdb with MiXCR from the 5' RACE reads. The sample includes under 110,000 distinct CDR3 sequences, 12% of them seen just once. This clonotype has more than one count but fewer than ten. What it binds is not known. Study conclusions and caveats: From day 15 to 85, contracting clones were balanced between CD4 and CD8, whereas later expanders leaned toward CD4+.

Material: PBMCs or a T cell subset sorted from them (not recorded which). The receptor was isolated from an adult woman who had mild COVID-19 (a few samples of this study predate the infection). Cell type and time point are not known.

The CDR3 coding sequence is TGTGCCAGCAGCCACCGACAGGGCCAGATGAACTCCTACAATGAGCAGTTCTTC. Protein: CASSHRQGQMNSYNEQFF. The chain combines TRBV7-9 with TRBJ2-1; 7 bases align to TRBD1. The length of the CDR3 is 18 residues. In germline, CDR1 is SEHNR, CDR2 FQNEAQ (reference sequence). V was clipped by 5 bases and J by 0 bases; unmatched bases: 13.